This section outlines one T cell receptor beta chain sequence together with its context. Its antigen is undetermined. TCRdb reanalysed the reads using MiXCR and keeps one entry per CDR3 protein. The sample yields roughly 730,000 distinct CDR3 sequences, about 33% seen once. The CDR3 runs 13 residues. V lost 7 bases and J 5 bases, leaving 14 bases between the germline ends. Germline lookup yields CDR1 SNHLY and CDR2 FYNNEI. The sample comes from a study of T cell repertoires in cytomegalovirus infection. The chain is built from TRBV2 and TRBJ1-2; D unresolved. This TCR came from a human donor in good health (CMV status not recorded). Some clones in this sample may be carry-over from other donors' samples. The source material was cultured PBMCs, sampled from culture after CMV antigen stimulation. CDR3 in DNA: TGTGCCAGCACTCGAGTGGGATTATATGGCTACACCTTC. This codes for CASTRVGLYGYTF.